This T cell receptor beta chain was documented in a study of blood T cells in healthy people across ages. As to this clonotype: Its target is unknown.

Study results and caveats: Diversity estimates drawn from one million T cells were deemed underestimates. The fall in TCR beta diversity per million T cells was roughly linear with age.

CDR1 and CDR2 (germline): SGHRS, YFSETQ. With V trimmed by 3 bases and J by 2 bases, 4 bases remained unmatched. The CDR3 loop spans 14 amino acids. Those donating, healthy Caucasian individuals from Russia, were aged 6 to 90. Every participating donor contributed about 10 milliliters of peripheral blood through a draw. Together with a sample-barcoded 5' primer, a J-beta primer mix was included in a second PCR lasting about 7 to 12 cycles. TCRdb fed the 5' RACE reads into MiXCR, producing one record per CDR3 protein. Of fewer than 700,000 distinct CDR3 sequences in the sample, roughly 48% are singletons; the top ten hold roughly 24%.

This chain connects TRBV5-1 to TRBJ2-7; 8 nucleotides line up with TRBD1. The sequence was collected from a man older than 75 in good health. The material sequenced was blood. CDR3 amino acids: CASSSQGDTYEQYF. CDR3 nucleotide sequence: TGCGCCAGCAGCTCACAGGGGGACACCTACGAGCAGTACTTC.